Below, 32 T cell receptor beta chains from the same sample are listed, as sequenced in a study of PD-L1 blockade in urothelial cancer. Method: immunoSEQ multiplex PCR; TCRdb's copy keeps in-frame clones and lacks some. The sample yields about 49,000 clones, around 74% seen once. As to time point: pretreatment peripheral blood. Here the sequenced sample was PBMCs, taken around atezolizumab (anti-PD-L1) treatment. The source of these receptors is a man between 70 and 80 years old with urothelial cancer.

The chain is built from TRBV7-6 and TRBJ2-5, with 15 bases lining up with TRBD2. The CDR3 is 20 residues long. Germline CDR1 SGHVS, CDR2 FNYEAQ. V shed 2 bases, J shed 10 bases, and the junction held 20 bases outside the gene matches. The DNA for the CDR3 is TGTGCCAGCAGCTTACCCCGGACTAGCGGGAGGGCCAGCCACATCGAGGGCCAGTACTTC. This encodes CASSLPRTSGRASHIEGQYF.

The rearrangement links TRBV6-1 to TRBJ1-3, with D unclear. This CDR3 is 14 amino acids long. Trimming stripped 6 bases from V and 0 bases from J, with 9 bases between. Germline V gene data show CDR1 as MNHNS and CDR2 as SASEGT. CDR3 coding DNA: TGTGCCAGCAGCGAGGCCGCCTCTGGAAACACCATATATTTT. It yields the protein CASSEAASGNTIYF.

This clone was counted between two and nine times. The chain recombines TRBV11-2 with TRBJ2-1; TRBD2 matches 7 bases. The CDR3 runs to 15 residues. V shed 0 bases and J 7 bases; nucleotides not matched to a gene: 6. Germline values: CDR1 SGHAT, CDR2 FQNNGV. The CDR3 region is CASSLDPSGLNEQFF. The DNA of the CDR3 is TGTGCCAGCAGCTTAGATCCTAGCGGCCTTAATGAGCAGTTCTTC. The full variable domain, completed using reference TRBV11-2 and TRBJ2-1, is EAGVAQSPRYKIIEKRQSVAFWCNPISGHATLYWYQQILGQGPKLLIQFQNNGVVDDSQLPKDRFSAERLKGVDSTLKIQPAKLEDSAVYLCASSLDPSGLNEQFFGPGTRLTVL.

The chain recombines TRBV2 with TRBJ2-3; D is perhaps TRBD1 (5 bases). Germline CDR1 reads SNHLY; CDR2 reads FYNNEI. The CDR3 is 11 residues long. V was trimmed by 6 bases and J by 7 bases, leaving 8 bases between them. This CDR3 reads CASSSGNTQYF. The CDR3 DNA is TGTGCCAGCAGCTCAGGGAATACGCAGTATTTT.

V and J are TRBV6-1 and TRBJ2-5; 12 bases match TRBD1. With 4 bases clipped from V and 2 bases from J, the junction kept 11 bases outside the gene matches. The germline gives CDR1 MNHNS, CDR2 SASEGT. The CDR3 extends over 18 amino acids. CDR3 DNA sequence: TGTGCCAGCAGTGCCACCGGGACAGGGGGCGGCTCGCAAGAGACCCAGTACTTC. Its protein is CASSATGTGGGSQETQYF.

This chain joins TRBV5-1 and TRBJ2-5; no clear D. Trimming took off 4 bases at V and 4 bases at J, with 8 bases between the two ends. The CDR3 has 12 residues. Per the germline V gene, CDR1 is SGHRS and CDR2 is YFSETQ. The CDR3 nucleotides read TGCGCCAGCAGCCTAGGAAGAGAGACCCAGTACTTC. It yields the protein CASSLGRETQYF.

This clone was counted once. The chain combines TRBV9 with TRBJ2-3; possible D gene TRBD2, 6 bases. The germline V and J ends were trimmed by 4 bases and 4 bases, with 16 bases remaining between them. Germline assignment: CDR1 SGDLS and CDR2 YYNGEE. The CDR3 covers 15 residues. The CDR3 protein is CASSPIGRGADTQYF. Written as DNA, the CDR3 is TGTGCCAGCAGCCCGATCGGGAGAGGAGCAGATACGCAGTATTTT.

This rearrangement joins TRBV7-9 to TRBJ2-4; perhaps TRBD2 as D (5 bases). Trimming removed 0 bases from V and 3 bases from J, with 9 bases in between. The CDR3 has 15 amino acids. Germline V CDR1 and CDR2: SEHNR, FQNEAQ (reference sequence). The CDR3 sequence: CASSLAGEVKNIQYF. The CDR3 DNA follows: TGTGCCAGCAGCTTAGCGGGAGAAGTCAAAAACATTCAGTACTTC.

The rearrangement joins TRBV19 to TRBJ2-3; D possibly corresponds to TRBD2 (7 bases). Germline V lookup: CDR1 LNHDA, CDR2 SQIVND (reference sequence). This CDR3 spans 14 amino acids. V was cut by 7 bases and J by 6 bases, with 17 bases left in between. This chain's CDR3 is CASTLGGGADTQYF. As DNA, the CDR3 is TGTGCCAGTACCTTAGGGGGGGGCGCGGATACGCAGTATTTT.

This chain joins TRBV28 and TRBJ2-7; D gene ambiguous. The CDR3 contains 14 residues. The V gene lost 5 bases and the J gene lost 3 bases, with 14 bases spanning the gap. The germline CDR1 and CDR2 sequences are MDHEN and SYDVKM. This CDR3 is CASSATRVGYEQYF. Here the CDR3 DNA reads TGTGCCAGCAGTGCCACTCGGGTGGGCTACGAGCAGTACTTC.

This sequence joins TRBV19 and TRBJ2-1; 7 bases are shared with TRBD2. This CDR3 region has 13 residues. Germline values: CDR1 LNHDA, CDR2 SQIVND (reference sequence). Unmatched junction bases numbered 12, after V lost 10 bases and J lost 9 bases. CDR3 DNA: TGTGCCACGTCCTGGCGGGAGCAAGGTGAGCAGTTCTTC. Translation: CATSWREQGEQFF.

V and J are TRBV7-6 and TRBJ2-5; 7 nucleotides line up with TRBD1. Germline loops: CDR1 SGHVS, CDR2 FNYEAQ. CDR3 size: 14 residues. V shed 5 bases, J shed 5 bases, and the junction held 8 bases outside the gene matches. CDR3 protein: CASSRSTGRETQYF. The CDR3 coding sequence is TGTGCCAGCAGCCGATCGACAGGGCGGGAGACCCAGTACTTC.

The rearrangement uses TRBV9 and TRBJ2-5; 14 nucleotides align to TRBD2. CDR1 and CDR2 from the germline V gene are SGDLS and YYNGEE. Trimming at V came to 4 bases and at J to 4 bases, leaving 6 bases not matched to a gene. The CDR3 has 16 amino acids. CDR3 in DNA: TGTGCCAGCAGCCCATCGGGACTAGCGGGAGTAGAGACCCAGTACTTC. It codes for CASSPSGLAGVETQYF.

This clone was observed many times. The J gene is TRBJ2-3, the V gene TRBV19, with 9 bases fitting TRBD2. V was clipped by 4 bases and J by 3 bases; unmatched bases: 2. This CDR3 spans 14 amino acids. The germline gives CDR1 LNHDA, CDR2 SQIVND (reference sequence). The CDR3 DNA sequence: TGTGCCAGTAGTAGCGGGAGGGGGACAGATACGCAGTATTTT. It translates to CASSSGRGTDTQYF.

The CDR3 DNA sequence: TGTGCCTCCCGGACAGGGGGGAACACTGAAGCTTTCTTT. Translating gives CASRTGGNTEAFF. This sequence joins TRBV30 and TRBJ1-1; 10 bases agree with TRBD1. CDR3 length: 13 residues. Germline loops: CDR1 GTSNPN, CDR2 SVGIG (reference sequence). The V gene end was trimmed by 7 bases and the J gene end by 1 base; junction bases not matched to a gene: 3.

The CDR3 DNA reads TGCGCCAGCAGCCCGGCTATCGGCGGATTCTACAATGAGCAGTTCTTC. Protein: CASSPAIGGFYNEQFF. The chain links TRBV5-1 to TRBJ2-1; D not certain. CDR1 and CDR2 from the germline V gene are SGHRS and YFSETQ. The CDR3 length is 16 residues. Deletions cut 4 bases from V and 3 bases from J, with 17 bases between.

The chain's CDR3 is CASSFASGDTDTQYF. In DNA, the CDR3 is TGTGCCAGCAGCTTCGCTAGCGGAGACACAGATACGCAGTATTTT. V usage is TRBV13 and J usage is TRBJ2-3, with 7 bases identical to TRBD2. The ends lost 3 bases at V and 2 bases at J; junction bases unmatched: 5. The CDR3 is 15 amino acids. Germline CDR1 PRHDT, CDR2 FYEKMQ (reference sequence).

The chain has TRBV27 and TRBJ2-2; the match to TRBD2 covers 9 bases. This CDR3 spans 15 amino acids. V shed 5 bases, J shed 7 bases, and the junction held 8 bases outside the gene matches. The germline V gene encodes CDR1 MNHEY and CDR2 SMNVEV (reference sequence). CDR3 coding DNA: TGTGCCAGCAGTCGGGCTAGCGGGATACACGGGGAGCTGTTTTTT. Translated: CASSRASGIHGELFF.

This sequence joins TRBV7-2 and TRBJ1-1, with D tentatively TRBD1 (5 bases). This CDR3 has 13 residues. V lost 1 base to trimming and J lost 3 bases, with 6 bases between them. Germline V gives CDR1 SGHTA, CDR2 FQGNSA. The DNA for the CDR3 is TGTGCCAGCAGCTTAGGACAGCACACTGAAGCTTTCTTT. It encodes CASSLGQHTEAFF.

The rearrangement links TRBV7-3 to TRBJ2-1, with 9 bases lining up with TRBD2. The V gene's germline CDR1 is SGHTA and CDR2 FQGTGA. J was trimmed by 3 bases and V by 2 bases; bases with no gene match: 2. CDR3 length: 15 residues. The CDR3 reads CASSLSSGIYNEQFF. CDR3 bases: TGTGCCAGCAGCTTATCTAGCGGGATCTACAATGAGCAGTTCTTC.

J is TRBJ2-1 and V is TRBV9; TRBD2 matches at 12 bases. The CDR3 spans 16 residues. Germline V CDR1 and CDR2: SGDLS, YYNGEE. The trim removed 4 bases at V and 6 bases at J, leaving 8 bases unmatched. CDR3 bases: TGTGCCAGCAGCCTCTTTTGGACTAGCGGGACCAATGAGCAGTTCTTC. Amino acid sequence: CASSLFWTSGTNEQFF. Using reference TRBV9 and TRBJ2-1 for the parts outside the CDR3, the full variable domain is DSGVTQTPKHLITATGQRVTLRCSPRSGDLSVYWYQQSLDQGLQFLIQYYNGEERAKGNILERFSAQQFPDLHSELNLSSLELGDSALYFCASSLFWTSGTNEQFFGPGTRLTVL.

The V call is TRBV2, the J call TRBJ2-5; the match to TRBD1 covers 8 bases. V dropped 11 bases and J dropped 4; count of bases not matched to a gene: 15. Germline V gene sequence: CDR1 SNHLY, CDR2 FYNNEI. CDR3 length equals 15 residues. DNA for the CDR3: TGTGCCGCCCAGTTAGGGACAGGCCCCGCAGAGACCCAGTACTTC. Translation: CAAQLGTGPAETQYF.

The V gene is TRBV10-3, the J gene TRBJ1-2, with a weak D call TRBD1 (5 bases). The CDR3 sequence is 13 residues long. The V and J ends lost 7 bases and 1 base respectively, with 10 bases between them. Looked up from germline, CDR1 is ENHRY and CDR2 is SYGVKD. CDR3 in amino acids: CAITRGRNYGYTF. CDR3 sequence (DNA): TGTGCCATCACGCGGGGCCGTAACTATGGCTACACCTTC.

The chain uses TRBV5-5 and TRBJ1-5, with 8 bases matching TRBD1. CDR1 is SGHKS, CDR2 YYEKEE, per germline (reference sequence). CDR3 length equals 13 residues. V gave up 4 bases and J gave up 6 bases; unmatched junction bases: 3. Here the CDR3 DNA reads TGTGCCAGCAGCGGGCAGGGGGCTCAGCCCCAGCATTTT. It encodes CASSGQGAQPQHF. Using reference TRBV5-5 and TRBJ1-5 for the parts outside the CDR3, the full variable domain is DAGVTQSPTHLIKTRGQQVTLRCSPISGHKSVSWYQQVLGQGPQFIFQYYEKEERGRGNFPDRFSARQFPNYSSELNVNALLLGDSALYLCASSGQGAQPQHFGDGTRLSIL.

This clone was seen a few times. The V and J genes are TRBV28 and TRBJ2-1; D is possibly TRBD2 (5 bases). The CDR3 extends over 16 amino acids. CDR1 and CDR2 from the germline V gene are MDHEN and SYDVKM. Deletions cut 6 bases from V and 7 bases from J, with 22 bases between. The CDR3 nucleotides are TGTGCCAGCAGCCCTACCAGCGGAGCCTCTTTAAATGAGCAGTTCTTC. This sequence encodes CASSPTSGASLNEQFF. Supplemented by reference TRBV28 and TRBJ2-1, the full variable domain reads DVKVTQSSRYLVKRTGEKVFLECVQDMDHENMFWYRQDPGLGLRLIYFSYDVKMKEKGDIPEGYSVSREKKERFSLILESASTNQTSMYLCASSPTSGASLNEQFFGPGTRLTVL.

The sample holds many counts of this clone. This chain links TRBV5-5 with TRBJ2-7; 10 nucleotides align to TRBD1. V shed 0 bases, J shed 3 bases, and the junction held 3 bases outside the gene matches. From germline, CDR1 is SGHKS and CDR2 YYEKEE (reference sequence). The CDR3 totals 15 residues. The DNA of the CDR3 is TGTGCCAGCAGCTTGGGACAGGGGGCGCACTACGAGCAGTACTTC. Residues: CASSLGQGAHYEQYF.

The CDR3 loop reads CASSLDGDQETQYF. The CDR3 region has the DNA TGCGCCAGCAGCTTGGACGGAGATCAAGAGACCCAGTACTTC. The chain combines TRBV5-1 with TRBJ2-5, with D unresolved. CDR1 is SGHRS and CDR2 is YFSETQ in the germline V gene. This CDR3 has 14 amino acids. Trimming shortened V by 0 bases and J by 2 bases, and 8 bases separated the two germline ends.

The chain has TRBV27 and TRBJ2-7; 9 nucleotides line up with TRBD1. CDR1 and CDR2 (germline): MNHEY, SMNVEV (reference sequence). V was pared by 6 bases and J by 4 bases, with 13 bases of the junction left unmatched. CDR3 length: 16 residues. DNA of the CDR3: TGTGCCAGCAGCTCCTTCTCGGGACAGGGAATTTACGAGCAGTACTTC. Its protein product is CASSSFSGQGIYEQYF.

DNA for the CDR3: TGTGCCAGCAGTTCGGGGGGCAGTCAGCCCCAGCATTTT. Translated, it gives CASSSGGSQPQHF. This chain connects TRBV28 to TRBJ1-5; D is perhaps TRBD1 (6 bases). The CDR3 length is 13 residues. The germline gives CDR1 MDHEN, CDR2 SYDVKM. V was cut by 4 bases and J by 6 bases, with 10 bases left in between.

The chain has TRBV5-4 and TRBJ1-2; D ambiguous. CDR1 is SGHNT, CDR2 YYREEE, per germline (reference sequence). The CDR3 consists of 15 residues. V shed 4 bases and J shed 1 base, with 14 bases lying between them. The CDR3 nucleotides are TGTGCCAGCAGCACGGAATCCAGGCTTAACTATGGCTACACCTTC. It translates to CASSTESRLNYGYTF. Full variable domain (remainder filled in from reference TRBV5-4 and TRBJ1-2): ETGVTQSPTHLIKTRGQQVTLRCSSQSGHNTVSWYQQALGQGPQFIFQYYREEENGRGNFPPRFSGLQFPNYSSELNVNALELDDSALYLCASSTESRLNYGYTFGSGTRLTVV.

CDR3 bases: TGTGCCAGCAGCTCTCTAGCTGGGACCGGGGAGCTGTTTTTT. The encoded protein is CASSSLAGTGELFF. The chain uses TRBV11-2 and TRBJ2-2; D possibly corresponds to TRBD2 (5 bases). The V and J ends lost 4 bases and 5 bases respectively, with 11 bases between them. This CDR3 is built from 14 residues. Germline V lookup: CDR1 SGHAT, CDR2 FQNNGV.

CDR3 region: CASSPGTALNEQFF. The CDR3 DNA is TGTGCCAGCAGCCCCGGGACAGCTCTTAATGAGCAGTTCTTC. V usage is TRBV28 and J usage is TRBJ2-1; 7 bases align to TRBD1. CDR1 MDHEN and CDR2 SYDVKM come from the germline V gene. Unmatched junction bases numbered 9, after V lost 6 bases and J lost 7 bases. CDR3 length: 14 amino acids.